This passage covers 28 T cell receptor beta chains from one sample sequenced in a study of cytomegalovirus exposure and HLA in healthy donors (dated by TCRdb to 2017 to 2019). Library creation used the immunoSEQ multiplex PCR assay. For the multiplex PCR, a mixture combining 60 forward primers for TCR Vbeta segments and 13 reverse primers for TCR Jbeta segments was used. TCRdb took this table from immuneACCESS and kept in-frame rearrangements with V and J called. Such tables lack part of the clones; where checked against another copy, unresolved V genes explain under half of the gap, and the rest is unexplained. The sample table holds just under 90,000 clones. The biggest ten clones account for 5.5% of the sample. Sequencing was carried out using PBMCs. The receptor set was obtained from a girl aged 5-17 years in good health and CMV-seropositive.

The chain uses TRBV13 and TRBJ2-1; 12 bases match TRBD2. CDR3 length equals 19 residues. Germline V gives CDR1 PRHDT, CDR2 FYEKMQ (reference sequence). V was pared by 4 bases and J by 0 bases, with 10 bases of the junction left unmatched. This CDR3 is CASSWGILAGGFSYNEQFF. The CDR3 DNA sequence: TGTGCCAGCAGCTGGGGTATACTAGCGGGGGGTTTCTCCTACAATGAGCAGTTCTTC.

The chain uses TRBV29-1 and TRBJ1-2; a possible D gene is TRBD1 (6 bases). V was cut by 7 bases and J by 5 bases, with 20 bases left in between. This CDR3 is built from 14 residues. In germline, CDR1 is SQVTM, CDR2 ANQGSEA. In DNA form, the CDR3 reads TGCAGCGCACTCAAACAGGGCGAGGGGTATGGCTACACCTTC. It yields the protein CSALKQGEGYGYTF.

The rearrangement uses TRBV18 and TRBJ1-4; TRBD1 matches 11 bases. Germline loops: CDR1 KGHSH, CDR2 LQKENI. V lost 4 bases to trimming and J lost 5 bases; unmatched junction nucleotides: 6. The CDR3 loop spans 16 amino acids. The CDR3 is CASSHSGQGVNEKLFF. CDR3 in DNA: TGTGCCAGCTCACACTCGGGACAGGGGGTGAATGAAAAACTGTTTTTT.

This rearrangement joins TRBV7-4 to TRBJ2-5, with TRBD2 matching over 8 bases. CDR1 and CDR2 (germline): SGHVT, SQSDAQ. The junction had 6 bases not matched to a gene; V was cut back by 4 bases and J by 5 bases. This CDR3 is 14 amino acids long. CDR3 DNA sequence: TGTGCCAGCAGCTACGGGGGGGGCGAGGAGACCCAGTACTTC. Translated, it gives CASSYGGGEETQYF.

J is TRBJ2-5 and V is TRBV19; the D is unclear. V was pared by 3 bases and J by 2 bases, with 10 bases between. Germline CDR1 reads LNHDA; CDR2 reads SQIVND (reference sequence). This CDR3 comprises 14 residues. CDR3 sequence (DNA): TGTGCCAGTAGTATTTGGCAGGAACAAGAGACCCAGTACTTC. Protein: CASSIWQEQETQYF. Using reference TRBV19 and TRBJ2-5 for the parts outside the CDR3, the full variable domain is DGGITQSPKYLFRKEGQNVTLSCEQNLNHDAMYWYRQDPGQGLRLIYYSQIVNDFQKGDIAEGYSVSREKKESFPLTVTSAQKNPTAFYLCASSIWQEQETQYFGPGTRLLVL.

This chain joins TRBV14 and TRBJ2-5; no firm D call. The CDR3 spans 13 residues. V lost 3 bases and J 2 bases, leaving 7 bases between the germline ends. Germline values: CDR1 SGHDN, CDR2 FVKESK. CDR3 DNA sequence: TGTGCCAGCAGCCAGGGCTTACAAGAGACCCAGTACTTC. It codes for CASSQGLQETQYF.

The chain links TRBV28 to TRBJ1-3, with D tentatively TRBD1 (5 bases). Germline V gene lookup returns CDR1 MDHEN and CDR2 SYDVKM. CDR3 length: 15 amino acids. Trimming took 4 bases from V and 2 from J, leaving 12 bases between them. The CDR3 sequence: CASSWAGLTGNTIYF. DNA for the CDR3: TGTGCCAGCAGTTGGGCAGGGCTAACTGGAAACACCATATATTTT.

The V call is TRBV25-1, the J call TRBJ1-6; a possible D gene is TRBD1 (6 bases). V dropped 8 bases and J dropped 9 bases, with 14 bases sitting between them. Per the germline V gene, CDR1 is MGHDK and CDR2 is SYGVNS. The CDR3 has 13 amino acids. The CDR3 loop reads CASQIQGTSPLHF. The CDR3 coding sequence is TGTGCCAGCCAAATACAGGGTACTTCACCCCTCCACTTT.

The chain uses TRBV4-2 and TRBJ2-3, with 8 bases identical to TRBD1. V gave up 1 base and J gave up 3 bases; unmatched junction bases: 12. The germline gives CDR1 LGHNA, CDR2 YNFKEQ. The length of the CDR3 is 18 residues. The CDR3 coding sequence is TGTGCCAGCAGCCAAGGACAGGGGCCTCCCCGAGGGACAGATACGCAGTATTTT. It specifies CASSQGQGPPRGTDTQYF.

The genes are TRBV18 and TRBJ1-3; the match to TRBD1 covers 7 bases. Germline loops: CDR1 KGHSH, CDR2 LQKENI. The junction had 13 bases not matched to a gene; V was cut back by 3 bases and J by 8 bases. The CDR3 sequence is 16 residues long. The CDR3 sequence: CASSPLDRVSGHTIYF. The CDR3 DNA sequence: TGTGCCAGCTCACCGCTTGACAGGGTTTCGGGACACACCATATATTTT.

The rearrangement links TRBV13 to TRBJ1-5, with TRBD1 identical over 7 bases. V shed 5 bases and J 2 bases; nucleotides not matched to a gene: 6. CDR1 and CDR2 from the germline V gene are PRHDT and FYEKMQ (reference sequence). The length of the CDR3 is 15 residues. The CDR3 is CASSNTGERNQPQHF. The CDR3 DNA is TGTGCCAGCAGCAATACAGGGGAACGCAATCAGCCCCAGCATTTT.

The chain links TRBV7-9 to TRBJ2-1, with 10 bases lining up with TRBD2. The CDR3 extends over 17 amino acids. Per germline, CDR1 SEHNR and CDR2 FQNEAQ (reference sequence). Trimming at V came to 4 bases and at J to 8 bases, leaving 14 bases not matched to a gene. CDR3 amino acids: CASSYEPGLARTYEQFF. The DNA of the CDR3 is TGTGCCAGCAGCTACGAACCGGGACTAGCGAGGACGTATGAGCAGTTCTTC.

The V gene is TRBV4-1, the J gene TRBJ2-2; 7 nucleotides match TRBD1. Germline V CDR1 and CDR2: MGHRA, YSYEKL. J was trimmed by 5 bases and V by 0 bases; bases with no gene match: 6. This CDR3 is built from 16 residues. The CDR3 DNA is TGCGCCAGCAGCCAAGAGAGGGGGCTAGGTACCGGGGAGCTGTTTTTT. Its translation: CASSQERGLGTGELFF.

CDR3 DNA: TGTGCCAGCAGCGCCGGGACAGGGGTACATGAAAAACTGTTTTTT. This codes for CASSAGTGVHEKLFF. The rearrangement uses TRBV9 and TRBJ1-4; 10 nucleotides agree with TRBD1. This CDR3 comprises 15 residues. The ends lost 3 bases at V and 6 bases at J; junction bases unmatched: 5. Germline loops: CDR1 SGDLS, CDR2 YYNGEE.

V usage is TRBV7-3 and J usage is TRBJ1-2; 10 bases are shared with TRBD1. V was clipped by 5 bases and J by 2 bases; unmatched bases: 2. Germline lookup yields CDR1 SGHTA and CDR2 FQGTGA. The CDR3 length is 14 residues. The chain's CDR3 is CASSPGQGNYGYTF. DNA of the CDR3: TGTGCCAGCAGCCCGGGACAGGGGAACTATGGCTACACCTTC.

J is TRBJ2-7 and V is TRBV6-5; a weak D match, TRBD2 (5 bases). The CDR3 spans 13 residues. Trimming took off 0 bases at V and 9 bases at J, with 12 bases between the two ends. Looked up from germline, CDR1 is MNHEY and CDR2 is SVGAGI. This CDR3 is CASSYSPGNRQYF. The CDR3 nucleotides read TGTGCCAGCAGTTACTCCCCGGGGAACCGGCAGTACTTC.

This sequence joins TRBV19 and TRBJ1-1, with 7 bases fitting TRBD1. The CDR3 has 13 residues. The V gene's germline CDR1 is LNHDA and CDR2 SQIVND (reference sequence). Trimming took 10 bases from V and 1 from J; bases not matched to a gene: 6. In DNA form, the CDR3 reads TGTGCCACCACAGGGGAGTGGAACACTGAAGCTTTCTTT. It codes for CATTGEWNTEAFF.

V gene TRBV4-1 combines with J gene TRBJ2-1; TRBD1 matches at 9 bases. J lost 4 bases, V lost 3 bases, and 7 bases had no gene match. This CDR3 has 16 amino acids. CDR1 MGHRA and CDR2 YSYEKL come from the germline V gene. The CDR3 DNA reads TGCGCCAGCAGCCACATACAGGGGGCCGCGTACAATGAGCAGTTCTTC. It yields the protein CASSHIQGAAYNEQFF.

V usage is TRBV7-2 and J usage is TRBJ2-5; weak D call: TRBD2 (5 bases). V shed 5 bases and J shed 2 bases, with 12 bases lying between them. CDR3 length equals 14 residues. Germline V lookup: CDR1 SGHTA, CDR2 FQGNSA. CDR3 in amino acids: CASSERVQQETQYF. The CDR3, as DNA: TGTGCCAGCAGCGAGAGGGTCCAGCAAGAGACCCAGTACTTC.

The V call is TRBV5-4, the J call TRBJ2-5; D not resolved. Per the germline V gene, CDR1 is SGHNT and CDR2 is YYREEE (reference sequence). V lost 0 bases and J lost 1, with 10 bases in between. The CDR3 sequence is 15 residues long. The CDR3 protein is CASSLAISIQETQYF. The CDR3, as DNA: TGTGCCAGCAGCTTGGCGATAAGCATCCAAGAGACCCAGTACTTC.

The chain couples TRBV19 to TRBJ1-5, with a possible D match to TRBD1 (6 bases). Trimming pared 7 bases from V and 2 bases from J, leaving 15 bases between. Germline V gene data show CDR1 as LNHDA and CDR2 as SQIVND (reference sequence). This CDR3 region has 15 residues. The CDR3 protein is CASTWTDNGNQPQHF. CDR3 sequence (DNA): TGTGCCAGTACCTGGACAGACAACGGCAATCAGCCCCAGCATTTT.

This chain connects TRBV29-1 to TRBJ2-1, with D unresolved. In germline, CDR1 is SQVTM, CDR2 ANQGSEA. The CDR3 covers 15 residues. Trimming stripped 0 bases from V and 5 bases from J, with 14 bases between. This CDR3 reads CSVEDSSRKHNEQFF. The CDR3 region has the DNA TGCAGCGTTGAAGACTCCAGCAGGAAGCACAATGAGCAGTTCTTC.

V usage is TRBV19 and J usage is TRBJ1-2, with 7 bases identical to TRBD1. V was pared by 5 bases and J by 5 bases, with 17 bases of the junction left unmatched. The CDR3 contains 17 residues. Germline values: CDR1 LNHDA, CDR2 SQIVND (reference sequence). The CDR3 sequence is CASSGRGQSHPIYGYTF. The CDR3 DNA follows: TGTGCCAGTAGTGGAAGGGGACAGAGCCATCCAATTTATGGCTACACCTTC. The full variable domain, completed using reference TRBV19 and TRBJ1-2, is DGGITQSPKYLFRKEGQNVTLSCEQNLNHDAMYWYRQDPGQGLRLIYYSQIVNDFQKGDIAEGYSVSREKKESFPLTVTSAQKNPTAFYLCASSGRGQSHPIYGYTFGSGTRLTVV.

This CDR3 reads CASKTAGTPDKETQYF. CDR3 bases: TGCGCCAGCAAGACAGCTGGGACACCTGATAAAGAGACCCAGTACTTC. The chain couples TRBV5-1 to TRBJ2-5; a weak D match, TRBD1 (6 bases). This CDR3 has 16 residues. Germline lookup yields CDR1 SGHRS and CDR2 YFSETQ. Trimming stripped 6 bases from V and 3 bases from J, with 21 bases between.

This sequence joins TRBV6-1 and TRBJ1-1; D gene ambiguous. There are 14 residues in the CDR3. Between the trimmed V and J ends, which lost 2 bases and 3 bases, there was a span of 10 bases. Germline V gives CDR1 MNHNS, CDR2 SASEGT. The CDR3 reads CASSESGPDTEAFF. The CDR3 DNA is TGTGCCAGCAGTGAAAGCGGACCTGACACTGAAGCTTTCTTT.

The rearrangement uses TRBV5-1 and TRBJ2-3; 7 bases are shared with TRBD1. CDR3 length equals 13 residues. Trimming took 7 bases from V and 3 from J; bases not matched to a gene: 5. Germline CDR1 is SGHRS and CDR2 is YFSETQ. CDR3 loop: CASRQGSTDTQYF. CDR3 sequence (DNA): TGCGCCAGCCGACAGGGTAGTACAGATACGCAGTATTTT.

The chain employs TRBV30 and TRBJ1-1; the D gene is possibly TRBD1 (5 bases). Germline assignment: CDR1 GTSNPN and CDR2 SVGIG (reference sequence). The CDR3 extends over 12 amino acids. The CDR3 nucleotides read TGTGCGCTGGAGGGGATGAACACTGAAGCTTTCTTT. It specifies CALEGMNTEAFF.

This chain connects TRBV7-9 to TRBJ2-2, with 9 bases matching TRBD2. Germline-derived CDR1 and CDR2 are SEHNR and FQNEAQ (reference sequence). The CDR3 spans 15 residues. J lost 2 bases, V lost 5 bases, and 3 bases had no gene match. DNA of the CDR3: TGTGCCAGCAGCCCTAGCGGGATAAACACCGGGGAGCTGTTTTTT. Amino acids: CASSPSGINTGELFF. The entire variable domain, with the rest obtained from reference TRBV7-9 and TRBJ2-2, is as follows: DTGVSQNPRHKITKRGQNVTFRCDPISEHNRLYWYRQTLGQGPEFLTYFQNEAQLEKSRLLSDRFSAERPKGSFSTLEIQRTEQGDSAMYLCASSPSGINTGELFFGEGSRLTVL.